Listed below are T cell receptor beta chains from one sample, sequenced in a study of shared clonotypes between healthy human individuals. Produced via immunoSEQ multiplex PCR; TCRdb's table is partial and in-frame only. This table has a few million clones, 85% to 95% appearing once. Sequencing input: naive CD4+ T cells sorted from blood. The origin of the receptors is a man aged 18-30 years in good health. Both conserved end residues are part of each CDR3. The D gene is left open where the match is weak. Only part of the rows carry a size: once, few, many, or a class if the clone is expanded.

- TRBJ2-2 TRBD1 TRBV7-8 CASSPGQGAGELFF TGTGCCAGCAGCCCCGGACAGGGCGCCGGGGAGCTGTTTTTT
- TRBJ2-2 TRBD2 TRBV7-2 CASSHRSGGPYTGELFF TGTGCCAGCAGCCATCGTTCGGGAGGGCCGTACACCGGGGAGCTGTTTTTT
once TRBJ1-4 - TRBV10-3 CAISDRADGEKLFF TGTGCCATCAGTGACAGGGCCGATGGTGAAAAACTGTTTTTT
- TRBJ2-1 TRBD2 TRBV6-5 CASSPGGGGNEQFF TGTGCCAGCAGCCCGGGAGGCGGTGGCAATGAGCAGTTCTTC
- TRBJ2-2 - TRBV11-2 CASSLRAGELFF TGTGCCAGCAGCTTAAGGGCCGGGGAGCTGTTTTTT
once TRBJ2-7 - TRBV5-6 CASSLGTFYEQYF TGTGCCAGCAGCTTGGGAACTTTCTACGAGCAGTACTTC
- TRBJ1-1 - TRBV21-1 CASSKNRGQGTEAFF TGTGCCAGCAGCAAAAATAGGGGGCAGGGCACTGAAGCTTTCTTT
- TRBJ2-4 - TRBV19 CASSKNRDINIQYF TGTGCCAGTTCAAAGAACCGGGACATAAACATTCAGTACTTC
- TRBJ1-5 - TRBV28 CASRAGNQPQHF TGTGCCAGCAGAGCGGGCAATCAGCCCCAGCATTTT
- TRBJ1-2 - TRBV25-1 CASSDILEYGYTF TGTGCCAGCAGTGATATCCTAGAGTATGGCTACACCTTC
- TRBJ1-2 TRBD1 TRBV6-5 CASSSGDREGGYTF TGTGCCAGCAGCTCGGGGGACAGGGAAGGTGGCTACACCTTC
- TRBJ2-5 - TRBV6-1 CATGGQGGLETQYF TGTGCCACCGGCGGTCAGGGGGGACTAGAGACCCAGTACTTC
- TRBJ2-1 - TRBV28 CASSLAGEQFF TGTGCCAGCAGTCTCGCCGGGGAGCAGTTCTTC
- TRBJ2-7 TRBD1 TRBV6-6 CASSRSGTASYEQYF TGTGCCAGCAGTCGCTCCGGGACAGCATCCTACGAGCAGTACTTC
once TRBJ1-1 - TRBV19 CASSITEMNTEAFF TGTGCCAGTAGTATAACGGAAATGAACACTGAAGCTTTCTTT
- TRBJ2-1 - TRBV30 CAFTGNHYNEQFF TGTGCCTTTACAGGAAACCATTACAATGAGCAGTTCTTC
- TRBJ2-1 - TRBV5-6 CASSWGGNEQFF TGTGCCAGCAGCTGGGGCGGCAATGAGCAGTTCTTC
- TRBJ2-7 - TRBV28 CASSLSTTYSYEQYF TGTGCCAGCAGTTTATCCACGACATATTCCTACGAGCAGTACTTC
- TRBJ2-5 TRBD2 TRBV6-5 CASMKRMGGETQYF TGTGCCAGCATGAAGAGGATGGGGGGGGAGACCCAGTACTTC
- TRBJ2-2 TRBD1 TRBV30 CALRDRGGTGELFF TGTGCCCTGCGGGACAGGGGGGGCACCGGGGAGCTGTTTTTT
- TRBJ1-1 - TRBV10-3 CAISGLGDEAFF TGTGCCATCAGTGGGTTGGGGGATGAAGCTTTCTTT
- TRBJ1-3 - TRBV18 CASSPNRLDSGNTIYF TGTGCCAGCTCACCCAACAGACTGGACTCTGGAAACACCATATATTTT
- TRBJ1-1 - TRBV19 CASSIQGRVAEAFF TGTGCCAGTAGTATCCAGGGGCGGGTCGCTGAAGCTTTCTTT
- TRBJ1-2 - TRBV5-1 CASSEGSGGYTF TGCGCCAGCAGCGAGGGTAGCGGCGGCTACACCTTC
- TRBJ2-7 - TRBV10-1 CASSDPGNYEQYF TGCGCCAGCAGTGACCCAGGGAACTACGAGCAGTACTTC
- TRBJ1-2 - TRBV6-5 CASRGDGYTF TGTGCCAGCAGGGGGGATGGCTACACCTTC
- TRBJ1-1 - TRBV12-5 CASGLSGTENTEAFF TGTGCTAGTGGGCTTTCGGGGACGGAGAACACTGAAGCTTTCTTT
few TRBJ2-2 - TRBV4-1 CASSLEGGFTGELFF TGCGCCAGCAGCCTGGAGGGGGGATTCACCGGGGAGCTGTTTTTT
once TRBJ2-2 TRBD2 TRBV14 CASSQDPLGSGVYTGELFF TGTGCCAGCAGCCAAGACCCCCTGGGTAGCGGGGTTTACACCGGGGAGCTGTTTTTT
- TRBJ1-5 - TRBV4-1 CASSQESYSRQPQHF TGCGCCAGCAGCCAAGAGAGTTACAGCCGACAGCCCCAGCATTTT
once TRBJ2-5 TRBD2 TRBV19 CASSIKRGVQETQYF TGTGCCAGTAGTATAAAGCGGGGGGTTCAAGAGACCCAGTACTTC
- TRBJ2-1 - TRBV10-3 CAISGGEGFYNEQFF TGTGCCATCAGTGGGGGAGAGGGCTTTTACAATGAGCAGTTCTTC
once TRBJ2-5 TRBD1 TRBV6-5 CASSGATGLKTQYF TGTGCCAGCAGTGGTGCGACAGGGTTGAAGACCCAGTACTTC
once TRBJ2-1 - TRBV5-5 CASSHRESSYNEQFF TGTGCCAGCAGCCACAGGGAGAGCTCCTACAATGAGCAGTTCTTC
- TRBJ1-6 - TRBV18 CASSTAGEDSPLHF TGTGCCAGCTCAACTGCAGGGGAAGATTCACCCCTCCACTTT
- TRBJ1-1 - TRBV7-6 CASSLRSGTEAFF TGTGCCAGCAGCCTCCGGAGTGGAACTGAAGCTTTCTTT
few TRBJ1-5 TRBD1 TRBV19 CASSRTGGSNQPQHF TGTGCCAGTAGTCGGACAGGGGGTAGCAATCAGCCCCAGCATTTT
- TRBJ2-7 - TRBV18 CASSRDITYEQYF TGTGCCAGCTCACGGGACATCACCTACGAGCAGTACTTC
- TRBJ2-7 - TRBV27 CASSLSGAYEQYF TGTGCCAGCAGTTTATCAGGGGCCTACGAGCAGTACTTC
- TRBJ1-1 - TRBV6-6 CASSSRTLNTEAFF TGTGCCAGCAGTTCCCGGACCCTAAACACTGAAGCTTTCTTT
few TRBJ1-5 TRBD1 TRBV6-5 CASRTGTVNQPQHF TGTGCCAGCAGAACCGGGACAGTCAATCAGCCCCAGCATTTT
- TRBJ2-7 TRBD2 TRBV7-2 CASSSRGSLAGAGEQYF TGTGCCAGCAGCTCTAGGGGCTCACTAGCGGGAGCAGGCGAGCAGTACTTC
- TRBJ2-3 - TRBV6-5 CASVSGTHGTQYF TGTGCCAGCGTTTCCGGGACCCACGGTACGCAGTATTTT
- TRBJ2-2 TRBD2 TRBV27 CASSFRSLTSGSYTGELFF TGTGCCAGCAGTTTTCGGTCCCTTACTAGCGGGAGTTATACCGGGGAGCTGTTTTTT
- TRBJ1-4 - TRBV25-1 CASSVGGRANEKLFF TGTGCCAGCAGTGTAGGAGGGCGCGCTAATGAAAAACTGTTTTTT
- TRBJ1-6 - TRBV4-1 CASSQGQGTRNSPLHF TGCGCCAGCAGCCAAGGTCAGGGGACTAGAAATTCACCCCTCCACTTT
once TRBJ2-7 TRBD1 TRBV6-6 CASSHGTGDSYEQYF TGTGCCAGCAGTCACGGGACAGGGGACTCCTACGAGCAGTACTTC
- TRBJ2-1 - TRBV7-2 CASSRIFSPLQPHEQFF TGTGCCAGCAGCCGAATATTTTCCCCCCTTCAGCCCCATGAGCAGTTCTTC
- TRBJ2-5 TRBD2 TRBV6-5 CASTSGLAVQETQYF TGTGCCAGCACTTCGGGACTAGCGGTACAAGAGACCCAGTACTTC
- TRBJ1-4 - TRBV30 CAWTFRWGEKLFF TGTGCCTGGACGTTCCGGTGGGGTGAAAAACTGTTTTTT
- TRBJ2-3 - TRBV19 CASSTRWDMDTQYF TGTGCCAGTAGTACCCGGTGGGATATGGATACGCAGTATTTT